A selection of T cell receptor beta chains follows, all from one sample in a study of shared clonotypes between healthy human individuals. The repertoire was sequenced with immunoSEQ multiplex PCR; TCRdb's copy has only in-frame clones and lacks some. This sample has around 2,000,000 clones; less than 95% occur once, and the top ten carry 1% to 1.3%. Material for sequencing was naive CD8+ T cells sorted from blood. Every receptor here comes from a man younger than 35 in good health. CDR3s include the opening cysteine and the closing phenylalanine or tryptophan. The D gene is left open where the match is weak. Clone size is shown for a subset of rows, as once, few, many or a class of expanded clone.

V gene: TRBV28
D gene: TRBD1
clone size: .
J gene: TRBJ2-7
CDR3 protein: CASSPHPGTGDYEQYF
CDR3 DNA: TGTGCCAGCAGTCCCCATCCCGGGACAGGAGACTACGAGCAGTACTTC

V gene: TRBV5-4
D gene: .
clone size: .
J gene: TRBJ2-7
CDR3 protein: CASTRGNEQYF
CDR3 DNA: TGTGCCAGCACTCGAGGGAACGAGCAGTACTTC

V gene: TRBV27
D gene: TRBD2
clone size: once
J gene: TRBJ2-7
CDR3 protein: CASSPSGGSHEQYF
CDR3 DNA: TGTGCCAGCAGTCCCTCGGGCGGGAGCCACGAGCAGTACTTC

V gene: TRBV25-1
D gene: TRBD1
clone size: .
J gene: TRBJ1-4
CDR3 protein: CASSDSDRDRARKKLFF
CDR3 DNA: TGTGCCAGCAGTGATTCCGACCGGGACAGGGCGCGAAAAAAACTGTTTTTT

V gene: TRBV27
D gene: .
clone size: .
J gene: TRBJ1-2
CDR3 protein: CASSLEANYGYTF
CDR3 DNA: TGTGCCAGCAGTTTAGAAGCTAACTATGGCTACACCTTC

V gene: TRBV5-6
D gene: .
clone size: .
J gene: TRBJ2-5
CDR3 protein: CASSLEGQETQYF
CDR3 DNA: TGTGCCAGCAGCTTGGAAGGGCAAGAGACCCAGTACTTC

V gene: TRBV6-5
D gene: .
clone size: .
J gene: TRBJ1-2
CDR3 protein: CASSYSSGALNYGYTF
CDR3 DNA: TGTGCCAGCAGTTACTCGTCGGGGGCCCTTAACTATGGCTACACCTTC

V gene: TRBV6-5
D gene: .
clone size: .
J gene: TRBJ2-7
CDR3 protein: CASTPDMGPYEQYF
CDR3 DNA: TGTGCCAGCACCCCGGACATGGGACCATACGAGCAGTACTTC

V gene: TRBV27
D gene: .
clone size: .
J gene: TRBJ2-1
CDR3 protein: CASSLAGAIEQFF
CDR3 DNA: TGTGCCAGCAGTTTAGCGGGGGCGATTGAGCAGTTCTTC

V gene: TRBV5-6
D gene: .
clone size: .
J gene: TRBJ2-1
CDR3 protein: CASSLDRSPYNEQFF
CDR3 DNA: TGTGCCAGCAGCTTGGACAGGTCGCCCTACAATGAGCAGTTCTTC

V gene: TRBV5-5
D gene: .
clone size: .
J gene: TRBJ2-7
CDR3 protein: CASSPDSEQYF
CDR3 DNA: TGTGCCAGCAGTCCAGACAGCGAGCAGTACTTC

V gene: TRBV28
D gene: .
clone size: .
J gene: TRBJ2-5
CDR3 protein: CASSYNVWETQYF
CDR3 DNA: TGTGCCAGCAGTTATAACGTTTGGGAGACCCAGTACTTC

V gene: TRBV6-6
D gene: .
clone size: .
J gene: TRBJ2-7
CDR3 protein: CASSYSYPEQYF
CDR3 DNA: TGTGCCAGCAGTTACTCGTATCCCGAGCAGTACTTC

V gene: TRBV10-1
D gene: .
clone size: .
J gene: TRBJ2-7
CDR3 protein: CASSELAGSSYEQYF
CDR3 DNA: TGCGCCAGCAGTGAATTGGCGGGATCCTCCTACGAGCAGTACTTC

V gene: TRBV4-3
D gene: TRBD1
clone size: .
J gene: TRBJ1-1
CDR3 protein: CASSQGTGTNTEAFF
CDR3 DNA: TGCGCCAGCAGCCAAGGGACAGGTACGAACACTGAAGCTTTCTTT

V gene: TRBV4-1
D gene: TRBD2
clone size: .
J gene: TRBJ2-5
CDR3 protein: CASSQEGSGGLQETQYF
CDR3 DNA: TGCGCCAGCAGCCAAGAGGGTAGCGGGGGACTACAAGAGACCCAGTACTTC

V gene: TRBV13
D gene: .
clone size: once
J gene: TRBJ1-4
CDR3 protein: CASSIGGSNNEKLFF
CDR3 DNA: TGTGCCAGCAGCATAGGAGGGTCGAATAATGAAAAACTGTTTTTT

V gene: TRBV9
D gene: .
clone size: .
J gene: TRBJ2-7
CDR3 protein: CASSVFPSDEQYF
CDR3 DNA: TGTGCCAGCAGCGTATTCCCCAGCGACGAGCAGTACTTC

V gene: TRBV30
D gene: TRBD2
clone size: .
J gene: TRBJ2-5
CDR3 protein: CAWNLGGGYAETQYF
CDR3 DNA: TGTGCCTGGAATTTAGGCGGGGGATACGCGGAGACCCAGTACTTC

V gene: TRBV28
D gene: TRBD1
clone size: .
J gene: TRBJ2-7
CDR3 protein: CASSFLDRGSEQYF
CDR3 DNA: TGTGCCAGCAGTTTTTTGGACAGGGGTTCCGAGCAGTACTTC

V gene: TRBV4-1
D gene: TRBD1
clone size: .
J gene: TRBJ2-7
CDR3 protein: CASSQGLRNAGTGIYEQYF
CDR3 DNA: TGCGCCAGCAGCCAAGGGCTACGGAACGCCGGGACAGGGATCTACGAGCAGTACTTC

V gene: TRBV10-2
D gene: .
clone size: .
J gene: TRBJ2-2
CDR3 protein: CASSESGRLNTGELFF
CDR3 DNA: TGCGCCAGCAGTGAGTCGGGGCGGCTTAACACCGGGGAGCTGTTTTTT

V gene: TRBV30
D gene: .
clone size: .
J gene: TRBJ2-7
CDR3 protein: CAWSPGNLYEQYF
CDR3 DNA: TGTGCCTGGAGTCCTGGGAACCTCTACGAGCAGTACTTC

V gene: TRBV7-8
D gene: .
clone size: .
J gene: TRBJ2-5
CDR3 protein: CASSLNEEETQYF
CDR3 DNA: TGTGCCAGCAGCTTAAACGAAGAAGAGACCCAGTACTTC

V gene: TRBV28
D gene: .
clone size: .
J gene: TRBJ2-7
CDR3 protein: CASSYMGSSYEQYF
CDR3 DNA: TGTGCCAGCAGTTATATGGGGAGCTCCTACGAGCAGTACTTC

V gene: TRBV6-4
D gene: TRBD2
clone size: .
J gene: TRBJ2-7
CDR3 protein: CASGGGLAPYEQYF
CDR3 DNA: TGTGCCAGCGGGGGGGGACTAGCGCCGTACGAGCAGTACTTC

V gene: TRBV10-3
D gene: .
clone size: once
J gene: TRBJ2-7
CDR3 protein: CAITPDGLHEQYF
CDR3 DNA: TGTGCCATCACCCCCGATGGGCTCCACGAGCAGTACTTC

V gene: TRBV5-4
D gene: TRBD1
clone size: .
J gene: TRBJ2-5
CDR3 protein: CASSPNGPGTGDETQYF
CDR3 DNA: TGTGCCAGCAGCCCGAACGGACCCGGGACAGGGGACGAGACCCAGTACTTC

V gene: TRBV11-2
D gene: .
clone size: .
J gene: TRBJ2-5
CDR3 protein: CASSGTSNQETQYF
CDR3 DNA: TGTGCCAGCAGTGGAACAAGTAACCAAGAGACCCAGTACTTC

V gene: TRBV10-2
D gene: .
clone size: .
J gene: TRBJ1-2
CDR3 protein: CASSESPIGGYGYTF
CDR3 DNA: TGCGCCAGCAGTGAGTCGCCAATAGGGGGCTATGGCTACACCTTC

V gene: TRBV11-3
D gene: .
clone size: .
J gene: TRBJ2-2
CDR3 protein: CASSLVASERLFF
CDR3 DNA: TGTGCCAGCAGCTTAGTCGCTAGCGAGAGGCTGTTTTTT

V gene: TRBV5-6
D gene: .
clone size: .
J gene: TRBJ1-6
CDR3 protein: CASSRGTSSYNSPLHF
CDR3 DNA: TGTGCCAGCAGCCGAGGGACTAGCTCCTATAATTCACCCCTCCACTTT

V gene: TRBV27
D gene: .
clone size: .
J gene: TRBJ2-7
CDR3 protein: CASSGAAYEQYF
CDR3 DNA: TGTGCCAGCAGTGGGGCAGCCTACGAGCAGTACTTC

V gene: TRBV18
D gene: TRBD1
clone size: .
J gene: TRBJ1-1
CDR3 protein: CASSPPDRAPNTEAFF
CDR3 DNA: TGTGCCAGCTCACCACCCGACAGGGCCCCGAACACTGAAGCTTTCTTT

V gene: TRBV30
D gene: TRBD1
clone size: .
J gene: TRBJ1-2
CDR3 protein: CAWSFHDRADYGYTF
CDR3 DNA: TGCGCCTGGTCCTTCCACGACAGGGCCGACTATGGCTACACCTTC

V gene: TRBV7-2
D gene: .
clone size: .
J gene: TRBJ2-7
CDR3 protein: CASSENREGPLTYEQYF
CDR3 DNA: TGTGCCAGCAGCGAAAACCGGGAAGGGCCGCTAACCTACGAGCAGTACTTC

V gene: TRBV29-1
D gene: TRBD1
clone size: .
J gene: TRBJ2-2
CDR3 protein: CSVEDVTGVAGELFF
CDR3 DNA: TGCAGCGTTGAAGATGTCACAGGGGTAGCCGGGGAGCTGTTTTTT

V gene: TRBV13
D gene: TRBD1
clone size: .
J gene: TRBJ2-7
CDR3 protein: CASSPLGQGRYEQYF
CDR3 DNA: TGTGCCAGCAGCCCCCTGGGACAGGGAAGGTACGAGCAGTACTTC

V gene: TRBV4-3
D gene: .
clone size: .
J gene: TRBJ2-3
CDR3 protein: CASSQDSGVQGDTQYF
CDR3 DNA: TGCGCCAGCAGCCAAGACTCAGGGGTGCAGGGAGATACGCAGTATTTT

V gene: TRBV9
D gene: .
clone size: .
J gene: TRBJ2-3
CDR3 protein: CASGGHPGPDTQYF
CDR3 DNA: TGTGCCAGCGGGGGACACCCAGGACCAGATACGCAGTATTTT

V gene: TRBV6-5
D gene: TRBD1
clone size: once
J gene: TRBJ2-4
CDR3 protein: CASTPGTGLNIQYF
CDR3 DNA: TGTGCCAGCACCCCTGGGACAGGGTTAAACATTCAGTACTTC

V gene: TRBV5-1
D gene: TRBD1
clone size: once
J gene: TRBJ2-2
CDR3 protein: CASSLESRDREGTGELFF
CDR3 DNA: TGCGCCAGCAGCTTGGAATCCCGGGACAGGGAGGGCACCGGGGAGCTGTTTTTT

V gene: TRBV11-2
D gene: .
clone size: once
J gene: TRBJ2-7
CDR3 protein: CASSLVPATYEQYF
CDR3 DNA: TGTGCCAGCAGCTTAGTCCCGGCGACCTACGAGCAGTACTTC

V gene: TRBV5-4
D gene: TRBD1
clone size: .
J gene: TRBJ1-2
CDR3 protein: CASSTWDRTNYGYTF
CDR3 DNA: TGTGCCAGCAGCACTTGGGACAGGACCAACTATGGCTACACCTTC

V gene: TRBV5-1
D gene: TRBD1
clone size: .
J gene: TRBJ1-5
CDR3 protein: CASSFRQGRDSNQPQHF
CDR3 DNA: TGCGCCAGCAGCTTTAGACAGGGAAGAGATAGCAATCAGCCCCAGCATTTT

V gene: TRBV4-3
D gene: .
clone size: .
J gene: TRBJ2-7
CDR3 protein: CASSQATGGSYEQYF
CDR3 DNA: TGCGCCAGCAGCCAAGCCACCGGGGGCTCCTACGAGCAGTACTTC

V gene: TRBV28
D gene: TRBD1
clone size: .
J gene: TRBJ1-4
CDR3 protein: CASSLGTGVGFNEKLFF
CDR3 DNA: TGTGCCAGCAGTCTCGGGACAGGGGTCGGCTTCAATGAAAAACTGTTTTTT

V gene: TRBV29-1
D gene: .
clone size: .
J gene: TRBJ2-1
CDR3 protein: CSVTPGTNYNEQFF
CDR3 DNA: TGCAGCGTTACTCCCGGGACCAACTACAATGAGCAGTTCTTC

V gene: TRBV14
D gene: TRBD1
clone size: .
J gene: TRBJ2-5
CDR3 protein: CASSQDLKGAPKETQYF
CDR3 DNA: TGTGCCAGCAGCCAAGATCTTAAGGGGGCGCCTAAAGAGACCCAGTACTTC

V gene: TRBV27
D gene: .
clone size: .
J gene: TRBJ2-7
CDR3 protein: CASSFIQGSYEQYF
CDR3 DNA: TGTGCCAGCAGTTTTATCCAGGGCTCCTACGAGCAGTACTTC

V gene: TRBV10-3
D gene: TRBD2
clone size: .
J gene: TRBJ2-2
CDR3 protein: CAISSWAPGLAGEVNTGELFF
CDR3 DNA: TGTGCCATCAGCTCCTGGGCTCCGGGACTAGCGGGAGAGGTGAACACCGGGGAGCTGTTTTTT

V gene: TRBV27
D gene: .
clone size: .
J gene: TRBJ2-3
CDR3 protein: CASRGTDTQYF
CDR3 DNA: TGTGCCAGCAGAGGCACAGATACGCAGTATTTT